Shown below are 18 T cell receptor beta chains from a single sample sequenced in a study of shared clonotypes between healthy human individuals. Produced via immunoSEQ multiplex PCR; TCRdb's table is partial and in-frame only. The sample lists 2 million to 3 million clones; approximately 92% were seen once. What was sequenced was naive CD4+ T cells sorted from blood. Subset of the sample: CD45RA+ positively selected. The source of these receptors is a man between 18 and 29 years old in good health.

This chain links TRBV18 with TRBJ2-7; the D is unclear. This CDR3 spans 15 amino acids. The germline V gene encodes CDR1 KGHSH and CDR2 LQKENI. V lost 0 bases and J lost 2, with 11 bases in between. The CDR3 sequence is CASSPPASSTYEQYF. As DNA, the CDR3 is TGTGCCAGCTCACCACCTGCTAGTTCAACCTACGAGCAGTACTTC.

This chain joins TRBV10-3 and TRBJ2-3, with 10 bases matching TRBD2. V was pared by 7 bases and J by 7 bases, with 8 bases of the junction left unmatched. Per the germline V gene, CDR1 is ENHRY and CDR2 is SYGVKD. This CDR3 comprises 14 residues. The CDR3 sequence is CAIKGTSEGNTQYF. CDR3 nucleotide sequence: TGTGCCATCAAGGGGACTAGCGAGGGAAATACGCAGTATTTT.

The V call is TRBV11-2, the J call TRBJ1-1; 7 positions match TRBD1. CDR3 size: 17 residues. After removal of 1 base from V and 0 bases from J, the junction contained 8 bases not matched to a gene. The V gene's germline CDR1 is SGHAT and CDR2 FQNNGV. CDR3 in amino acids: CASSLGTAGGLNTEAFF. DNA of the CDR3: TGTGCCAGCAGCTTAGGGACGGCAGGGGGATTGAACACTGAAGCTTTCTTT. Together with reference TRBV11-2 and TRBJ1-1, the CDR3 gives the full variable domain: EAGVAQSPRYKIIEKRQSVAFWCNPISGHATLYWYQQILGQGPKLLIQFQNNGVVDDSQLPKDRFSAERLKGVDSTLKIQPAKLEDSAVYLCASSLGTAGGLNTEAFFGQGTRLTVV.

As concerns this clone: Other DNA sequences in the same sample also yield this CDR3. The chain links TRBV19 to TRBJ2-5; D unresolved. Trimming removed 3 bases at V and 2 bases at J, with 7 bases between. This CDR3 region has 13 residues. Germline V CDR1 and CDR2: LNHDA, SQIVND (reference sequence). The CDR3 loop reads CASSILIQETQYF. The DNA of the CDR3 is TGTGCCAGTAGTATCCTGATACAAGAGACCCAGTACTTC.

The chain is built from TRBV2 and TRBJ1-2, with D perhaps TRBD1 (5 bases). Trimming took 6 bases from V and 5 from J, leaving 10 bases between them. The CDR3 sequence is 12 residues long. The germline V gene encodes CDR1 SNHLY and CDR2 FYNNEI. The CDR3 coding sequence is TGTGCCAGCAGCTTCGACAGATATGGCTACACCTTC. Translating it yields CASSFDRYGYTF.

The V call is TRBV5-1, the J call TRBJ2-7, with 9 bases identical to TRBD2. CDR3 length: 14 amino acids. From germline, CDR1 is SGHRS and CDR2 YFSETQ. J was trimmed by 7 bases and V by 0 bases; bases with no gene match: 5. The CDR3 DNA reads TGCGCCAGCAGCTTGGGGACTAGCGCCACAGAGCAGTACTTC. Translation gives CASSLGTSATEQYF.

This rearrangement joins TRBV7-9 to TRBJ1-2; 7 bases line up with TRBD1. The V and J ends lost 2 bases and 4 bases, in that order; junction bases with no gene match: 13. Per the germline V gene, CDR1 is SEHNR and CDR2 is FQNEAQ (reference sequence). The CDR3 covers 17 residues. CDR3 sequence (DNA): TGTGCCAGCAGCTTACTCCGGGACAGCCAAGGAGCCTATGGCTACACCTTC. Protein sequence: CASSLLRDSQGAYGYTF.

This rearrangement joins TRBV2 to TRBJ1-2; D call uncertain. The CDR3 contains 12 residues. Germline assignment: CDR1 SNHLY and CDR2 FYNNEI. V was pared by 4 bases and J by 5 bases, with 8 bases between. In nucleotides, the CDR3 is TGTGCCAGCAGTGTTAGAGCGTATGGCTACACCTTC. Translating gives CASSVRAYGYTF.

CDR3 loop: CASSQEGLAGGGDTDTQYF. CDR3 in DNA: TGCGCCAGCAGCCAAGAAGGCCTAGCGGGGGGCGGGGACACAGATACGCAGTATTTT. This chain connects TRBV4-1 to TRBJ2-3; TRBD2 aligns across 11 bases. The CDR3 has 19 residues. Germline values: CDR1 MGHRA, CDR2 YSYEKL. The junction had 10 bases not matched to a gene; V was cut back by 0 bases and J by 2 bases.

This clone was detected once. V is TRBV28 and J is TRBJ1-5; 9 nucleotides match TRBD1. CDR1 is MDHEN and CDR2 is SYDVKM in the germline V gene. V lost 5 bases and J lost 2; bases outside the gene matches: 10. The CDR3 extends over 17 amino acids. In DNA, the CDR3 is TGTGCCAGCAGTAAGAGGGACAGGGCTGGGGGCAATCAGCCCCAGCATTTT. It yields the protein CASSKRDRAGGNQPQHF.

CDR3 sequence (DNA): TGTGCCAGCAGTTTGGTGGGACAAAATGAAAAACTGTTTTTT. Its protein is CASSLVGQNEKLFF. This chain connects TRBV28 to TRBJ1-4; perhaps TRBD1 as D (6 bases). Germline assignment: CDR1 MDHEN and CDR2 SYDVKM. The CDR3 extends over 14 amino acids. V was shortened by 3 bases and J by 5 bases, with 10 bases between the two germline ends. The whole variable domain, remainder taken from reference TRBV28 and TRBJ1-4, is DVKVTQSSRYLVKRTGEKVFLECVQDMDHENMFWYRQDPGLGLRLIYFSYDVKMKEKGDIPEGYSVSREKKERFSLILESASTNQTSMYLCASSLVGQNEKLFFGSGTQLSVL.

The CDR3 sequence: CAISESTGRQTQYF. DNA for the CDR3: TGTGCCATCAGTGAGTCAACAGGGAGACAGACCCAGTACTTC. V usage is TRBV10-3 and J usage is TRBJ2-5; D possibly corresponds to TRBD1 (6 bases). V lost 0 bases to trimming and J lost 6 bases, with 11 bases between them. This CDR3 contains 14 residues. The germline gives CDR1 ENHRY, CDR2 SYGVKD.

CDR3 coding DNA: TGTGCCAGCAGTTCACCCAACACTGAAGCTTTCTTT. Residues: CASSSPNTEAFF. The V call is TRBV6-1, the J call TRBJ1-1; D ambiguous. Germline values: CDR1 MNHNS, CDR2 SASEGT. The CDR3 sequence is 12 residues long. Trimming took off 5 bases at V and 2 bases at J, with 6 bases between the two ends.

V usage is TRBV9 and J usage is TRBJ2-1, with D uncertain. Per germline, CDR1 SGDLS and CDR2 YYNGEE. The V end lost 4 bases, the J end lost 4 bases, and 9 bases lay between the germline ends. CDR3 length equals 13 residues. CDR3 bases: TGTGCCAGCAGCTCGCAACGGTACAATGAGCAGTTCTTC. It encodes CASSSQRYNEQFF. Filled out from reference TRBV9 and TRBJ2-1, the complete variable domain reads DSGVTQTPKHLITATGQRVTLRCSPRSGDLSVYWYQQSLDQGLQFLIQYYNGEERAKGNILERFSAQQFPDLHSELNLSSLELGDSALYFCASSSQRYNEQFFGPGTRLTVL.

This clone was detected only a few times. CDR3 loop: CASSAAKTQYF. The CDR3 DNA reads as TGTGCCAGCAGTGCGGCGAAGACCCAGTACTTC. The gene calls are TRBV2 and TRBJ2-5, with D hard to call. With 4 bases removed from V and 6 bases from J, the gap between germline ends came to 6 bases. The germline gives CDR1 SNHLY, CDR2 FYNNEI. This CDR3 has 11 residues.

The V call is TRBV2, the J call TRBJ1-3, with 8 bases matching TRBD1. The V and J ends lost 5 bases and 0 bases, in that order; junction bases with no gene match: 9. The germline gives CDR1 SNHLY, CDR2 FYNNEI. CDR3 size: 17 residues. In nucleotides, the CDR3 is TGTGCCAGCAGTAGCTACGGACAGGGAAGCTCTGGAAACACCATATATTTT. Its protein is CASSSYGQGSSGNTIYF. The full variable domain, with the rest looked up from reference TRBV2 and TRBJ1-3, is EPEVTQTPSHQVTQMGQEVILRCVPISNHLYFYWYRQILGQKVEFLVSFYNNEISEKSEIFDDQFSVERPDGSNFTLKIRSTKLEDSAMYFCASSSYGQGSSGNTIYFGEGSWLTVV.

This chain links TRBV9 with TRBJ1-3; D ambiguous. CDR1 is SGDLS and CDR2 is YYNGEE in the germline V gene. The V and J ends lost 3 bases and 0 bases respectively, with 10 bases between them. The length of the CDR3 is 15 residues. The CDR3 bases are TGTGCCAGCAGCGATCAGGCCGGCTCTGGAAACACCATATATTTT. As protein: CASSDQAGSGNTIYF. The variable domain in full, completed from reference TRBV9 and TRBJ1-3, reads DSGVTQTPKHLITATGQRVTLRCSPRSGDLSVYWYQQSLDQGLQFLIQYYNGEERAKGNILERFSAQQFPDLHSELNLSSLELGDSALYFCASSDQAGSGNTIYFGEGSWLTVV.

The J gene is TRBJ2-6, the V gene TRBV7-2; 8 positions match TRBD2. Germline trimming cut 1 base from V and 4 bases from J; bases unmatched to any gene: 6. The CDR3 covers 17 residues. Germline V gene sequence: CDR1 SGHTA, CDR2 FQGNSA. The CDR3 region is CASSLDGGGRGANVLTF. The CDR3 coding sequence is TGTGCCAGCAGCTTAGATGGCGGGGGGCGCGGGGCCAACGTCCTGACTTTC. Using reference TRBV7-2 and TRBJ2-6 for the parts outside the CDR3, the full variable domain is GAGVSQSPSNKVTEKGKDVELRCDPISGHTALYWYRQSLGQGLEFLIYFQGNSAPDKSGLPSDRFSAERTGGSVSTLTIQRTQQEDSAVYLCASSLDGGGRGANVLTFGAGSRLTVL.